The 9 T cell receptor beta chains below come from one sample, sequenced in a study of blood T cell repertoires in COVID-19. The method was immunoSEQ multiplex PCR; TCRdb's version includes in-frame clones alone and lacks a portion of them. Among approximately 140,000 clones listed, 65% to 90% were seen once. The source material was peripheral blood. These TCRs come from a man between 65 and 80 years old with acute or convalescent COVID-19.

The chain is built from TRBV7-9 and TRBJ2-5, with a weak D call TRBD1 (7 bases). This CDR3 comprises 13 residues. Between the trimmed V and J ends, which lost 3 bases and 5 bases, there was a span of 10 bases. The germline gives CDR1 SEHNR, CDR2 FQNEAQ (reference sequence). The DNA for the CDR3 is TGTGCCAGCAGCTTCAGGGGGAGGGAGACCCAGTACTTC. Its translation: CASSFRGRETQYF.

The chain recombines TRBV30 with TRBJ1-2; D ambiguous. This CDR3 comprises 12 residues. Deletions cut 0 bases from V and 3 bases from J, with 5 bases between. The germline V gene encodes CDR1 GTSNPN and CDR2 SVGIG (reference sequence). The CDR3 DNA follows: TGTGCCTGGAGTGTGGCCGACTATGGCTACACCTTC. Protein product: CAWSVADYGYTF.

The J gene is TRBJ1-5, the V gene TRBV6-5, with 9 nucleotides matching TRBD1. The CDR3 has 15 amino acids. J was trimmed by 2 bases and V by 11 bases; bases with no gene match: 10. The germline V gene has CDR1 MNHEY and CDR2 SVGAGI. The CDR3 DNA sequence: TGTGCCTCTAGGGACAGGGCGGGAGGCAATCAGCCCCAGCATTTT. This sequence encodes CASRDRAGGNQPQHF.

This clone was observed a single time. The rearrangement links TRBV5-1 to TRBJ1-2; a weak D match, TRBD1 (5 bases). Per germline, CDR1 SGHRS and CDR2 YFSETQ. The CDR3 length is 16 residues. The V end was cut by 0 bases, the J end by 5 bases, with 17 bases between. The CDR3 DNA sequence: TGCGCCAGCAGCTTGGATGTTAGCGGGACGGTATATGGCTACACCTTC. Its translation is CASSLDVSGTVYGYTF.

The chain is built from TRBV24-1 and TRBJ2-1; 9 bases line up with TRBD1. Germline V gene lookup returns CDR1 KGHDR and CDR2 SFDVKD. The J segment lost 8 bases and the V segment lost 0 bases, leaving 7 bases of the junction unmatched. This CDR3 contains 16 residues. The CDR3 protein is CATSDLGGQGADEQFF. As DNA, the CDR3 is TGTGCCACCAGTGATTTGGGGGGACAGGGAGCGGATGAGCAGTTCTTC.

The V gene is TRBV7-2, the J gene TRBJ2-1; 9 nucleotides agree with TRBD1. J lost 8 bases, V lost 6 bases, and 11 bases had no gene match. Germline lookup yields CDR1 SGHTA and CDR2 FQGNSA. This CDR3 is built from 15 residues. CDR3 amino acids: CASSDPGQGIDEQFF. CDR3 sequence (DNA): TGTGCCAGCAGTGATCCGGGACAGGGCATCGATGAGCAGTTCTTC.

The CDR3 sequence: CASSVGTGGRTETQYF. As DNA, the CDR3 is TGTGCCAGCAGCGTCGGGACAGGGGGCCGAACAGAGACCCAGTACTTC. This sequence joins TRBV9 and TRBJ2-5, with TRBD1 identical over 12 bases. The CDR3 is made up of 16 amino acids. Germline-derived CDR1 and CDR2 are SGDLS and YYNGEE. Trimming cost V 2 bases and J 4 bases; bases outside gene matches: 6.

As to this clone: Other DNA sequences of this sample code for an identical CDR3. The gene calls are TRBV7-9 and TRBJ2-2; possibly TRBD1 for D (6 bases). The CDR3 sequence is 14 residues long. The germline V and J ends were trimmed by 0 bases and 4 bases, with 6 bases remaining between them. The V gene's germline CDR1 is SEHNR and CDR2 FQNEAQ (reference sequence). As DNA, the CDR3 is TGTGCCAGCAGCTTAGCAGGGGGCACCGGGGAGCTGTTTTTT. The encoded protein is CASSLAGGTGELFF.

The chain combines TRBV5-4 with TRBJ2-2; 14 positions match TRBD2. The CDR3 length is 17 residues. Trimming removed 5 bases from V and 5 bases from J; junction bases left unmatched: 8. Germline-derived CDR1 and CDR2 are SGHNT and YYREEE (reference sequence). CDR3 nucleotide sequence: TGTGCCAGCAGACCGACTAGCGGGAGGGCGGGTACCGGGGAGCTGTTTTTT. It specifies CASRPTSGRAGTGELFF.